The present T cell receptor beta chain was sequenced within a study of beta chain features in type 1 diabetes. General study findings and limits: Patients' naive, central memory and Treg TCRB repertoires seemed closer to one another than those of healthy donors.

There are 14 residues in the CDR3. Germline V lookup: CDR1 SQVTM, CDR2 ANQGSEA. V shed 5 bases, J shed 3 bases, and the junction held 6 bases outside the gene matches. TCRB transcripts that were expressed got sequenced, as all of the isolated RNA had been reverse transcribed. The table came from immunoSEQ multiplex PCR; TCRdb's copy has only in-frame clones and leaves some out. The table lists about 370,000 clones, roughly 16% of them singletons. Comments on this clone: Antigen: not known.

The genes are TRBV29-1 and TRBJ2-1, with 8 bases fitting TRBD1. Sequenced sample: naive CD4+ T cells from blood. The receptor comes from a young woman in good health. The CDR3 nucleotides are TGCAGCGTTCCGACGACAGGGGACTACAATGAGCAGTTCTTC. Amino acids: CSVPTTGDYNEQFF.